The clone carrying this T cell receptor (beta chain) was detected a few times. Antigen specificity is unknown. The CDR3 runs to 16 residues. In germline, CDR1 is MNHNY, CDR2 SVGAGI (reference sequence). The V gene lost 0 bases and the J gene lost 1 base, with 12 bases spanning the gap. A single record per CDR3 protein comes from TCRdb applying MiXCR to the reads. Among about 920,000 distinct CDR3 sequences, approximately 31% were seen once, and the ten largest hold roughly 13%. This sample stems from a study of T cell repertoires in cytomegalovirus infection. Study overall: It was recently identified HLA-C-restricted and well-studied HLA-B-restricted CMV epitopes that the study used. Public TCR beta signatures marked donors with CMV infection and the matching HLA. Study-wide results and caveats: Across the ex vivo response, the dominant clonotypes were HLA-C-restricted CMV-specific TCR beta clonotypes. The study identified carriers of CMV plus the relevant HLA from cumulative public TCR beta family frequency.

The chain is built from TRBV6-6 and TRBJ1-2; D remains unclear. Sequenced here: cultured CD8+ T cells from PBMCs, sampled from culture after CMV antigen stimulation. The source is a human donor in good health (CMV status not recorded). Some clones in this sample may be carry-over from other donors' samples. The CDR3 DNA is TGTGCCAGCAGTTACTCGAAGAATCCCAGTAACTATGGCTACACCTTC. Its translation: CASSYSKNPSNYGYTF.